This T cell receptor (beta chain) was retrieved from a study of blood T cell repertoires in COVID-19. Study background: The samples span acute and convalescent COVID-19 from the United States, Italy and Spain. T cells, B-cell-depleted T cells, or PBMCs supplied cDNA or gDNA.

The CDR3 has 15 amino acids. V dropped 4 bases and J dropped 8; count of bases not matched to a gene: 10. Germline CDR1 reads MNHEY; CDR2 reads SVGEGT. The assay was immunoSEQ multiplex PCR, and TCRdb's table has in-frame clones only and misses some. The sample comprises 250,000 to 400,000 clones, roughly 88% of which are singletons, and 2.9% rests with the top ten. The Seattle patients joined while their infection was active and were tracked longitudinally afterward. The gene calls are TRBV6-2 or TRBV6-3 and TRBJ1-4, with TRBD1 identical over 7 bases. The receptor's source is a woman aged 25-40 years with COVID-19, enrolled during active disease. What was sequenced was peripheral blood. CDR3 sequence (DNA): TGTGCCAGCAGTTCAGAAAGGACAGGTCAGGAAAAACTGTTTTTT. This gives the protein CASSSERTGQEKLFF.